The entry below gives a single T cell receptor (beta chain) sequence along with its context. Its antigen specificity is not known. Qualities for individual bases were not recorded, and no much larger clone is one base off. The sample originates from a study of identifying expanded T cells in peripheral blood (dated by TCRdb to the late 2010s). Concerning the study at large: Technical replicates were generated by sequencing separate aliquots of the same genomic DNA pool, with four replicates compared pairwise.

During the collection period, no infections or other immune events were recorded for the healthy donors. Healthy-donor blood repertoires served as a training cohort to calibrate time-dependent variance in a beta-binomial model of T-cell clone differential abundance. The training cohort was composed of 10 or so healthy donors, 3 female and 7 male. Donor ages ranged from about 25 to 70 years, with an average of around 43 years. Whole blood, obtained from a commercial supplier, was collected from each healthy donor at three time points spaced approximately two weeks apart. For immunosequencing, genomic DNA was extracted from unsorted whole blood. Points the paper makes about the study in general: Across all healthy-donor time intervals, the beta-binomial model significantly lowered both the number of clones called differentially abundant and the false-positive rate. Between technical replicates the binomial model flagged 0.9 to 1.5 differentially abundant clones, whereas over around two weeks the binomial model flagged about 15 and over approximately four weeks 19 to 20. The authors expected that biological variance in healthy repertoires might rise further over much longer intervals, such as months to years. Across all healthy donors, variance in clone template counts between roughly 2-week samples was found to increase significantly with total template count.

The immunoSEQ Assay, which uses bias-controlled multiplex PCR amplification of genomic DNA, was used to profile TCRbeta CDR3 regions. As for the authors' bioinformatics: The absolute abundance of each unique TCRbeta CDR3 region was quantified after sequences were collapsed and filtered. Differential abundance was assessed using a binomial (Fisher-equivalent) model and a beta-binomial model in which time-dependent variance fitted from healthy donors was added. Clones with fewer than 5 combined templates were excluded, and clones with Benjamini-Hochberg FDR below 0.01 were called differentially abundant. Beta-binomial variance was modeled as a function of total template count across the two samples using the form v = (b*log(k)+a)^2. This is the immuneACCESS table as TCRdb keeps it, with only in-frame sequences that have V and J called. A part of the clones is gone; compared with another copy, unresolved V genes explain less than half, and the rest is unexplained. V, J and clone size were drawn from that table, and D and trimming were deduced from the DNA. Present in this sample are 110,000 or so clones, around 89% of which were seen just once. 7.5% to 10% of the sample is in the top ten clones.

CDR1 and CDR2, looked up from the germline V gene (reference sequence), are SGHNT and YYREEE. The CDR3 starts with the cysteine, ends with the phenylalanine, and has 14 residues. Of all the DNA, just the CDR3 is kept, 42 bases in frame from base 1. V was cut back by 3 bases and J by 0 bases, leaving a gap of 9 bases between them. The sequence was collected from a person between 18 and 70 years old in good health. Sequencing was performed on blood. The sequence links TRBV5-4 to TRBJ1-1; TRBD1 might be the D gene, on 5 matching bases. The DNA sequence is as follows: TGTGCCAGCAGCTCGGGACTGCTGAACACTGAAGCTTTCTTT. The encoded protein is CASSSGLLNTEAFF.